The clone carrying this TCR beta chain was seen more than once but under ten times. Antigen unknown. This clone may be a read error of a much larger clone one base away. This entry belongs to a study of tumor and adjacent non-tumor tissue in lung cancer. Study as a whole: Around 4.2 million productive TCRbeta reads were obtained per sample on average.

Germline values: CDR1 MNHEY, CDR2 SVGAGI. This CDR3 has 15 amino acids. General study points: Compared with tumor, normal lung showed significantly lower TCR diversity.

A modified ARM-PCR protocol with three rounds of nested PCR amplified TCRbeta. A single record per CDR3 protein comes from TCRdb applying MiXCR to the multiplex PCR reads. The sample has approximately 120,000 distinct CDR3 sequences; about 64% are singletons. No cell sorting was done before RNA was extracted from the tissue. The normal lung tissue was taken more than 3 cm from the tumor edge. The genes are TRBV6-5 and TRBJ2-5, with D unclear. Material: distant non-tumor lung tissue. This receptor was obtained from a man between 60 and 75 years old with non-small cell lung cancer. The chain's CDR3 is CASSSLSEYQETQCF. CDR3 DNA sequence: TGTGCCAGCAGTTCCCTCAGCGAGTACCAAGAGACCCAGTGCTTC.